This entry concerns a single T cell receptor (beta chain). Its antigen is unidentified. With V trimmed by 7 bases and J by 9 bases, 14 bases remained unmatched. This CDR3 is 15 amino acids long. Germline-derived CDR1 and CDR2 are SEHNR and FQNEAQ (reference sequence). The data are from a study of cytomegalovirus exposure and HLA in healthy donors. Study background: Earlier, 110 million or so unique TCR beta sequences were recovered from some 200 million T cells by an analysis.

Study findings and constraints: A reported reduction in N-insertions relative to the 666-donor mean was seen in an Asian-associated ancestry cluster in a later analysis.

Vbeta (60) and Jbeta (13) primers were used in the PCR. Profiling relied on immunoSEQ multiplex PCR, and the TCRdb table lists in-frame clones only, not all of them. The sample holds about 150,000 clones; around 73% are singletons and the top ten take approximately 1.6%. Sequenced: PBMCs. The sequence was obtained from a woman aged 18-35 years in good health and CMV-seronegative. The chain couples TRBV7-9 to TRBJ2-1, with 8 bases lining up with TRBD1. The CDR3 loop reads CASKMGTYGQGEQFF. The CDR3 DNA reads as TGTGCCAGCAAAATGGGGACATATGGACAGGGTGAGCAGTTCTTC.